The 10 T cell receptor beta chains reported below all come from one sample, sequenced in a study of cytotoxic CD8 clonotypes in ibrutinib-treated CLL (dated by TCRdb to the early 2020s). What the time point label conveys for this sample: progressive disease on ibrutinib. The library was made by the immunoSEQ multiplex PCR assay. Imported from immuneACCESS, the table was reduced by TCRdb to in-frame sequences with V and J called. These copies leave out some clones; in studies compared against another copy, an unresolved V gene accounts for under half, and the cause of the remainder is not known. The table for this sample lists 50,000 to 70,000 clones; about 54% of them were counted only once. Of the sample, about 24% falls within the top ten clones. The sequenced sample was PBMCs, obtained at disease progression, from a patient treated with ibrutinib. The receptors derive from a human donor with chronic lymphocytic leukemia.

This clone was recorded a few times. The rearrangement joins TRBV7-8 to TRBJ1-1, with D perhaps matching TRBD1 (5 bases). Per germline, CDR1 SGHVS and CDR2 FQNEAQ. V was clipped by 3 bases and J by 4 bases, with 9 bases between them. The CDR3 runs 13 residues. The CDR3 DNA follows: TGTGCCAGCAGCTTTCAGGGCGGCACTGAAGCTTTCTTT. It encodes CASSFQGGTEAFF. Filled out from reference TRBV7-8 and TRBJ1-1, the complete variable domain reads GAGVSQSPRYKVAKRGQDVALRCDPISGHVSLFWYQQALGQGPEFLTYFQNEAQLDKSGLPSDRFFAERPEGSVSTLKIQRTQQEDSAVYLCASSFQGGTEAFFGQGTRLTVV.

There are a few counts of this clone. This rearrangement joins TRBV30 to TRBJ2-7, with 7 bases matching TRBD2. CDR1 GTSNPN and CDR2 SVGIG come from the germline V gene (reference sequence). CDR3 length: 14 residues. The J segment lost 0 bases and the V segment lost 5 bases, leaving 7 bases of the junction unmatched. The CDR3 sequence is CAWATGGSSYEQYF. Written as DNA, the CDR3 is TGTGCCTGGGCGACGGGAGGTTCCTCCTACGAGCAGTACTTC.

The chain recombines TRBV5-1 with TRBJ2-3; D might be TRBD2 (7 bases). Deletions cut 4 bases from V and 0 bases from J, with 15 bases between. The CDR3 is made up of 16 amino acids. Germline V gene sequence: CDR1 SGHRS, CDR2 YFSETQ. The CDR3 nucleotides are TGCGCCAGCAGCCCCCGTGAGGGGGGGAGCACAGATACGCAGTATTTT. Translating gives CASSPREGGSTDTQYF. Complete variable domain (other parts from reference TRBV5-1 and TRBJ2-3): KAGVTQTPRYLIKTRGQQVTLSCSPISGHRSVSWYQQTPGQGLQFLFEYFSETQRNKGNFPGRFSGRQFSNSRSEMNVSTLELGDSALYLCASSPREGGSTDTQYFGPGTRLTVL.

In its sample, this clone was seen once. The chain employs TRBV5-8 and TRBJ2-1; D unclear. V lost 1 base and J 1 base, leaving 15 bases between the germline ends. From germline, CDR1 is SGHTS and CDR2 YDEGEE. This CDR3 is built from 17 residues. Here the CDR3 DNA reads TGTGCCAGCAGCTTGTCCGTTTGGTTGGGGTCCTACAATGAGCAGTTCTTC. It encodes CASSLSVWLGSYNEQFF.

This chain joins TRBV29-1 and TRBJ1-4; TRBD1 might be the D (5 bases). Per the germline V gene, CDR1 is SQVTM and CDR2 is ANQGSEA. The CDR3 totals 12 residues. In DNA form, the CDR3 reads TGCAGTGCCGGGGGGGTTTTTGGAAAACTGTTTTTT. This codes for CSAGGVFGKLFF.

The rearrangement joins TRBV30 to TRBJ1-5; D ambiguous. The CDR3 consists of 13 residues. Germline V lookup: CDR1 GTSNPN, CDR2 SVGIG (reference sequence). Trimming left V 2 bases short and J 1 base short, with 6 bases between. The CDR3 sequence is CAWSPGSNQPQHF. As DNA, the CDR3 is TGTGCCTGGAGTCCGGGAAGCAATCAGCCCCAGCATTTT. The whole variable domain, filled in from reference TRBV30 and TRBJ1-5, reads SQTIHQWPATLVQPVGSPLSLECTVEGTSNPNLYWYRQAAGRGLQLLFYSVGIGQISSEVPQNLSASRPQDRQFILSSKKLLLSDSGFYLCAWSPGSNQPQHFGDGTRLSIL.

The genes are TRBV19 and TRBJ1-2, with no clear D. With 6 bases removed from V and 0 bases from J, the gap between germline ends came to 8 bases. The germline gives CDR1 LNHDA, CDR2 SQIVND (reference sequence). The CDR3 sequence is 13 residues long. CDR3: CASRFGANYGYTF. For the CDR3, the DNA is TGTGCCAGTAGATTCGGAGCTAACTATGGCTACACCTTC.

V usage is TRBV6-1 and J usage is TRBJ1-2; D is uncertain. This CDR3 spans 13 amino acids. Trimming left V 0 bases short and J 8 bases short, with 10 bases between. CDR1 and CDR2 (germline): MNHNS, SASEGT. The CDR3 DNA reads TGTGCCAGCAGTGAAGCGCGGGCTTGGGGCTACACCTTC. Encoded protein: CASSEARAWGYTF.

This clone has just a few counts. The chain's CDR3 is CASSLQGYEQFF. The CDR3 DNA follows: TGTGCCAGCAGCTTACAGGGCTATGAGCAGTTCTTC. The chain joins TRBV6-5 to TRBJ2-1; D possibly corresponds to TRBD1 (6 bases). The germline CDR1 and CDR2 sequences are MNHEY and SVGAGI. The CDR3 runs to 12 residues. V was trimmed by 6 bases and J by 8 bases, leaving 11 bases between them.

This clone was seen a few times. The chain is built from TRBV30 and TRBJ1-5, with D perhaps TRBD1 (6 bases). Deletions cut 0 bases from V and 1 base from J, with 7 bases between. The CDR3 is 14 residues long. Germline CDR1 GTSNPN, CDR2 SVGIG (reference sequence). The CDR3: CAWSVGGSNQPQHF. The DNA for the CDR3 is TGTGCCTGGAGTGTAGGGGGGAGCAATCAGCCCCAGCATTTT.